Below, 32 T cell receptor beta chains from the same sample are listed, as sequenced in a study of radiotherapy plus CTLA-4 blockade in lung cancer. This table comes from immunoSEQ multiplex PCR, and its TCRdb copy is limited to in-frame clones, with some not included. The sample records about 60,000 clones, 77% being singletons. The sample here was peripheral blood, taken from a patient treated with radiotherapy plus ipilimumab. The receptors were sampled from a human donor with non-small cell lung cancer who had a partial response to radiotherapy plus ipilimumab.

This chain links TRBV6-5 with TRBJ2-5; 10 nucleotides agree with TRBD1. The V gene's germline CDR1 is MNHEY and CDR2 SVGAGI. The CDR3 runs to 15 residues. Trimming cost V 5 bases and J 1 base; bases outside gene matches: 4. The CDR3 is CASSPDRGRQETQYF. In nucleotides, the CDR3 is TGTGCCAGCAGTCCCGACAGGGGGCGCCAAGAGACCCAGTACTTC.

The V call is TRBV6-5, the J call TRBJ2-2; perhaps TRBD1 as D (7 bases). CDR3 length equals 14 residues. Germline loops: CDR1 MNHEY, CDR2 SVGAGI. V gave up 9 bases and J gave up 4 bases, with 15 bases separating them. Here the CDR3 reads CASKRGRGTGELFF. The CDR3 nucleotides are TGTGCCAGTAAGAGGGGGCGGGGCACCGGGGAGCTGTTTTTT.

The chain recombines TRBV5-4 with TRBJ2-1; 7 bases are a match to TRBD2. The CDR3 spans 17 residues. CDR1 is SGHNT, CDR2 YYREEE, per germline (reference sequence). The V gene end was trimmed by 6 bases and the J gene end by 0 bases; junction bases not matched to a gene: 12. CDR3 protein: CASTTGGGVSSYNEQFF. For the CDR3, the DNA is TGTGCCAGCACCACTGGTGGGGGGGTGAGCTCCTACAATGAGCAGTTCTTC.

V and J are TRBV4-3 and TRBJ2-7; D not certain. The CDR3 consists of 15 residues. Germline V gene lookup returns CDR1 LGHNA and CDR2 YSLEER. V was trimmed by 2 bases and J by 2 bases, leaving 13 bases between them. For the CDR3, the DNA is TGCGCCAGCAGCCAAACAGAATCTTCACCCTACGAGCAGTACTTC. It yields the protein CASSQTESSPYEQYF.

This chain links TRBV7-2 with TRBJ2-6; TRBD1 matches 11 bases. Germline CDR1 and CDR2: SGHTA and FQGNSA. Trimming removed 1 base from V and 3 bases from J; junction bases left unmatched: 2. This CDR3 contains 17 residues. The CDR3 DNA follows: TGTGCCAGCAGCTTAGTGGGACAGGGGGTTGGGGCCAACGTCCTGACTTTC. Amino acid sequence: CASSLVGQGVGANVLTF.

This clone was seen more than once but under ten times. This chain uses TRBV4-1 with TRBJ1-6; 9 bases map to TRBD1. CDR3 length: 15 residues. Germline V gene lookup returns CDR1 MGHRA and CDR2 YSYEKL. V trimming: 8 bases; J trimming: 6 bases; junction bases outside the gene matches: 8. For the CDR3, the DNA is TGCGCCAGCGGGGACATGGACAGGGGTAATTCACCCCTCCACTTT. Its protein product is CASGDMDRGNSPLHF.

The J gene is TRBJ2-2, the V gene TRBV9, with 10 nucleotides matching TRBD2. V trimming: 2 bases; J trimming: 4 bases; junction bases outside the gene matches: 5. Germline values: CDR1 SGDLS, CDR2 YYNGEE. The CDR3 runs 16 residues. CDR3 sequence (DNA): TGTGCCAGCAGCGTCCAAGCGGGGGGGACCACCGGGGAGCTGTTTTTT. Amino acids: CASSVQAGGTTGELFF.

This clone was observed a few times. J is TRBJ2-7 and V is TRBV30, with 12 bases lining up with TRBD1. The CDR3 sequence is 15 residues long. After removal of 2 bases from V and 1 base from J, the junction contained 3 bases not matched to a gene. The V gene's germline CDR1 is GTSNPN and CDR2 SVGIG (reference sequence). The CDR3 loop is CAWSLGQGASYEQYF. The CDR3 bases are TGTGCCTGGAGTTTGGGACAGGGGGCATCCTACGAGCAGTACTTC.

The chain recombines TRBV5-1 with TRBJ1-1; D not certain. Germline V gene data show CDR1 as SGHRS and CDR2 as YFSETQ. Between the trimmed V and J ends, which lost 4 bases and 4 bases, there was a span of 14 bases. The CDR3 runs to 14 residues. As DNA, the CDR3 is TGCGCCAGCAGCGACTCGGGTCAGAGCACTGAAGCTTTCTTT. Its protein is CASSDSGQSTEAFF. The variable domain in full, completed from reference TRBV5-1 and TRBJ1-1, reads KAGVTQTPRYLIKTRGQQVTLSCSPISGHRSVSWYQQTPGQGLQFLFEYFSETQRNKGNFPGRFSGRQFSNSRSEMNVSTLELGDSALYLCASSDSGQSTEAFFGQGTRLTVV.

As DNA, the CDR3 is TGTGCCAGCAGCGTCTCAGGGAGGGCAGGGACAGGAGCAACTAATGAAAAACTGTTTTTT. This codes for CASSVSGRAGTGATNEKLFF. The chain joins TRBV9 to TRBJ1-4; 8 positions agree with TRBD1. Germline V gives CDR1 SGDLS, CDR2 YYNGEE. The CDR3 covers 20 residues. Losses at the gene ends were 2 bases for V and 0 bases for J; bases not matched to a gene: 15.

This clone was seen once. The genes are TRBV7-2 and TRBJ2-2, with no clear D. The germline CDR1 and CDR2 sequences are SGHTA and FQGNSA. The V and J ends lost 5 bases and 6 bases respectively, with 13 bases between them. The CDR3 is 14 amino acids. CDR3 amino acids: CASSLPSRAGELFF. The CDR3 region has the DNA TGTGCCAGCAGCCTCCCGTCTCGGGCCGGGGAGCTGTTTTTT.

This clone has more than one count but fewer than ten. The J gene is TRBJ2-7, the V gene TRBV2; perhaps TRBD1 as D (6 bases). In germline, CDR1 is SNHLY, CDR2 FYNNEI. The V end was cut by 6 bases, the J end by 0 bases, with 12 bases between. CDR3 size: 14 residues. The CDR3 loop is CASRGGTPSYEQYF. The CDR3 nucleotides read TGTGCCAGCAGGGGTGGGACACCCTCCTACGAGCAGTACTTC.

The chain uses TRBV10-3 and TRBJ2-5, with a tentative D call TRBD2 (7 bases). The CDR3 sequence is 13 residues long. V was pared by 8 bases and J by 3 bases, with 13 bases between. Germline CDR1 is ENHRY and CDR2 is SYGVKD. The CDR3 sequence: CAIGGGQKETQYF. In DNA, the CDR3 is TGTGCCATCGGGGGGGGGCAAAAAGAGACCCAGTACTTC.

The CDR3 here is CAIAQEGVSTDTQYF. CDR3 DNA sequence: TGTGCCATCGCTCAAGAAGGGGTTAGCACAGATACGCAGTATTTT. J is TRBJ2-3 and V is TRBV10-3, with D perhaps matching TRBD1 (5 bases). The CDR3 extends over 15 amino acids. Germline V gives CDR1 ENHRY, CDR2 SYGVKD. Trimming removed 8 bases from V and 0 bases from J, with 15 bases in between.

The V call is TRBV6-5, the J call TRBJ2-6; D is uncertain. Looked up from germline, CDR1 is MNHEY and CDR2 is SVGAGI. V was clipped by 2 bases and J by 0 bases, with 8 bases between them. CDR3 size: 16 residues. CDR3 residues: CASSYGWSSGANVLTF. DNA for the CDR3: TGTGCCAGCAGTTACGGATGGAGCTCTGGGGCCAACGTCCTGACTTTC.

V and J are TRBV21-1 and TRBJ1-3. TRBV21-1 is reported as a pseudogene. CDR3 size: 16 residues. This CDR3 reads CASSGSKESSGNTIYF. As DNA, the CDR3 is TGTGCCAGCAGCGGTTCTAAGGAGAGCTCTGGAAACACCATATATTTT.

The chain links TRBV4-3 to TRBJ2-7, with D perhaps matching TRBD2 (5 bases). Per germline, CDR1 LGHNA and CDR2 YSLEER. The CDR3 is 15 residues long. V lost 4 bases, J lost 1 base, and 14 bases lay in between. CDR3 sequence reads: CASSPTKSGSYEQYF. The CDR3 coding sequence is TGCGCCAGCAGCCCTACCAAGAGCGGATCCTACGAGCAGTACTTC.

The CDR3 spells CASSSQGLAGELFF. CDR3 coding DNA: TGTGCCAGTAGTTCTCAGGGGTTAGCCGGGGAGCTGTTTTTT. The rearrangement uses TRBV19 and TRBJ2-2; maybe TRBD1 (6 bases). The germline gives CDR1 LNHDA, CDR2 SQIVND (reference sequence). The CDR3 consists of 14 residues. V was shortened by 5 bases and J by 6 bases, with 13 bases between the two germline ends. The variable domain in full, completed from reference TRBV19 and TRBJ2-2, reads DGGITQSPKYLFRKEGQNVTLSCEQNLNHDAMYWYRQDPGQGLRLIYYSQIVNDFQKGDIAEGYSVSREKKESFPLTVTSAQKNPTAFYLCASSSQGLAGELFFGEGSRLTVL.

This clone was detected once. The genes are TRBV7-9 and TRBJ1-1, with D possibly TRBD1 on 5 matching bases. The germline V gene has CDR1 SEHNR and CDR2 FQNEAQ (reference sequence). V was clipped by 5 bases and J by 1 base, with 17 bases between them. The CDR3 loop spans 16 amino acids. The CDR3 here is CASSPQGAGPNTEAFF. The CDR3 DNA sequence: TGTGCCAGCAGCCCCCAGGGAGCGGGGCCGAACACTGAAGCTTTCTTT.

There are a few counts of this clone. V and J are TRBV19 and TRBJ2-2, with 9 bases matching TRBD1. The CDR3 spans 15 residues. The ends lost 1 base at V and 7 bases at J; junction bases unmatched: 4. Germline V gene lookup returns CDR1 LNHDA and CDR2 SQIVND (reference sequence). The CDR3 reads CASSIARTGDGELFF. DNA for the CDR3: TGTGCCAGTAGTATAGCCAGGACAGGGGACGGGGAGCTGTTTTTT.

V usage is TRBV19 and J usage is TRBJ1-2, with D unresolved. Per germline, CDR1 LNHDA and CDR2 SQIVND (reference sequence). The V end lost 3 bases, the J end lost 6 bases, and 11 bases lay between the germline ends. The CDR3 runs to 13 residues. The CDR3 DNA is TGTGCCAGTAGTATCGGTCGTACAGATGGCTACACCTTC. Its translation is CASSIGRTDGYTF.

The V and J genes are TRBV25-1 and TRBJ1-5, with D perhaps matching TRBD1 (5 bases). This CDR3 contains 13 residues. Between the trimmed V and J ends, which lost 5 bases and 2 bases, there was a span of 7 bases. Germline values: CDR1 MGHDK, CDR2 SYGVNS. The chain's CDR3 is CASSSTGNQPQHF. As DNA, the CDR3 is TGTGCCAGCAGTTCGACAGGCAATCAGCCCCAGCATTTT.

The V gene is TRBV19, the J gene TRBJ1-5, with D perhaps TRBD1 (5 bases). V lost 7 bases, J lost 9 bases, and 10 bases lay in between. The germline V gene has CDR1 LNHDA and CDR2 SQIVND (reference sequence). This CDR3 comprises 11 residues. CDR3 sequence (DNA): TGTGCCAGTATAGGGCAGGGGCCCCAGCATTTT. This gives the protein CASIGQGPQHF.

V and J are TRBV5-6 and TRBJ2-2; 8 nucleotides align to TRBD2. After removal of 0 bases from V and 4 bases from J, the junction contained 14 bases not matched to a gene. Germline-derived CDR1 and CDR2 are SGHDT and YYEEEE. This CDR3 is 19 amino acids long. CDR3 protein: CASSLGAGGGVSSTGELFF. CDR3 DNA: TGTGCCAGCAGCTTGGGGGCGGGAGGCGGAGTCTCGAGCACCGGGGAGCTGTTTTTT.

The chain carries TRBV29-1 and TRBJ1-4; D is ambiguous. In germline, CDR1 is SQVTM, CDR2 ANQGSEA. There are 12 residues in the CDR3. Between the trimmed V and J ends, which lost 4 bases and 2 bases, there was a span of 5 bases. CDR3 sequence: CSVGGTNEKLFF. In nucleotides, the CDR3 is TGCAGCGTTGGTGGCACTAATGAAAAACTGTTTTTT.

This chain links TRBV6-5 with TRBJ2-7; TRBD2 might be the D (6 bases). V was clipped by 8 bases and J by 2 bases, with 16 bases between them. CDR3 size: 14 residues. CDR1 is MNHEY, CDR2 SVGAGI, per germline. The CDR3 region is CASSERASAYEQYF. The CDR3 nucleotides read TGTGCCAGCTCCGAGCGGGCTTCAGCCTACGAGCAGTACTTC.

The chain joins TRBV5-4 to TRBJ2-2; 9 bases line up with TRBD1. After removal of 2 bases from V and 4 bases from J, the junction contained 3 bases not matched to a gene. The CDR3 loop spans 15 amino acids. Germline V lookup: CDR1 SGHNT, CDR2 YYREEE (reference sequence). CDR3 loop: CASSLQGAGTGELFF. The CDR3 DNA reads as TGTGCCAGCAGCTTACAGGGGGCGGGCACCGGGGAGCTGTTTTTT.

V is TRBV5-1 and J is TRBJ2-5, with TRBD2 matching over 12 bases. Gene TRBJ2-7 matches the end of the DNA better, so the J call may be wrong. In germline, CDR1 is SGHRS, CDR2 YFSETQ. CDR3 length: 14 residues. The CDR3 protein is CASSSSGGGYEQYF. CDR3 nucleotide sequence: TGCGCCAGCAGCTCTAGCGGGGGGGGCTACGAGCAGTACTTC.

The chain combines TRBV6-1 with TRBJ1-5, with D maybe TRBD1 (6 bases). The germline CDR1 and CDR2 sequences are MNHNS and SASEGT. Between the trimmed V and J ends, which lost 8 bases and 1 base, there was a span of 15 bases. CDR3 length equals 15 residues. CDR3 residues: CASQLGQGSNQPQHF. CDR3 DNA: TGTGCCAGCCAGCTCGGGCAGGGGAGCAATCAGCCCCAGCATTTT.

The gene calls are TRBV19 and TRBJ1-2, with 9 bases matching TRBD1. The CDR3 loop spans 16 amino acids. J gave up 0 bases and V 5 bases, and 7 bases lay outside the gene matches. Germline values: CDR1 LNHDA, CDR2 SQIVND (reference sequence). This CDR3 reads CASSPGTGKANYGYTF. The CDR3 bases are TGTGCCAGTAGTCCTGGGACAGGGAAAGCTAACTATGGCTACACCTTC.

The CDR3 reads CASSHLARSNEQFF. CDR3 nucleotides: TGCGCCAGCAGCCATCTAGCCAGGAGCAATGAGCAGTTCTTC. The V call is TRBV4-3, the J call TRBJ2-1, with a possible D match to TRBD2 (5 bases). The CDR3 runs to 14 residues. CDR1 LGHNA and CDR2 YSLEER come from the germline V gene. V lost 3 bases, J lost 6 bases, and 12 bases lay in between.

In this sample, this clone turned up a few times. The genes are TRBV6-5 and TRBJ2-2, with D possibly being TRBD2 (5 bases). The CDR3 runs 16 residues. Per the germline V gene, CDR1 is MNHEY and CDR2 is SVGAGI. Trimming shortened V by 0 bases and J by 7 bases, and 15 bases separated the two germline ends. The CDR3 loop reads CASSYSSSGLNGELFF. In nucleotides, the CDR3 is TGTGCCAGCAGTTACTCGTCGAGCGGTTTAAACGGGGAGCTGTTTTTT.